These T cell receptor beta chains were read from a single sample in a study of T-cell reconstitution after alpha-beta-depleted transplantation in children. TCRdb re-analysed the PCR reads in MiXCR, keeping a single row per CDR3 protein. In the table there are about 830,000 distinct CDR3 sequences, roughly 15% of which are singletons. The sequences come from PBMCs, mostly from graft donor cells, collected 360 days after TCRalphabeta/CD19-depleted stem cell transplant. Source of these receptors: a male patient younger than 18 who had a stem cell transplant for acute lymphoblastic leukemia, so the T cells may come from the graft donor. The CDR3 runs from the conserved cysteine through the conserved F or W. The D gene is left open where the match is weak. A row's size may be missing; if present it is once, few, many or a size class.

few	TRBD1	TRBV28	TRBJ1-1	CASSPPTGPTNTEAFF	TGTGCCAGCAGTCCTCCGACAGGGCCAACGAACACTGAAGCTTTCTTT
few	-	TRBV5-1	TRBJ2-6	CATDFGPVGANVLTF	TGCGCCACCGACTTCGGTCCGGTTGGGGCCAACGTCCTGACTTTC
-	TRBD2	TRBV10-3	TRBJ2-7	CATGPGTSGARYEQYF	TGTGCCACCGGTCCCGGGACTAGTGGGGCACGGTACGAGCAGTACTTC
-	TRBD2	TRBV5-4	TRBJ2-1	CASSLLGLAAAARRNEQFF	TGTGCCAGCAGCTTGTTGGGACTAGCGGCCGCGGCTCGGCGCAATGAGCAGTTCTTC
few	-	TRBV5-1	TRBJ2-7	CASSPAGAQYEQYF	TGCGCCAGCAGCCCTGCAGGGGCCCAATACGAGCAGTACTTC
-	-	TRBV5-5	TRBJ2-7	CASSLAELKFYEQYF	TGTGCCAGCAGCTTGGCTGAATTAAAATTCTACGAGCAGTACTTC
few	TRBD2	TRBV5-1	TRBJ2-7	CASRGAGGPYEQYF	TGCGCCAGCAGAGGGGCGGGAGGGCCTTACGAGCAGTACTTC
few	-	TRBV5-7	TRBJ1-1	CASSYRGGGLDTEAFF	TGTGCCAGCAGCTATCGGGGAGGCGGCCTAGACACTGAAGCTTTCTTT
-	-	TRBV2	TRBJ2-5	CASSEWDGEETQYF	TGTGCCAGCAGTGAATGGGACGGGGAAGAGACCCAGTACTTC
-	-	TRBV5-1	TRBJ1-2	CASSLVAGIDGYTF	TGCGCCAGCAGCTTGGTGGCGGGGATCGATGGCTACACCTTC
-	-	TRBV5-5	TRBJ1-1	CASSSYEWNTEAFF	TGTGCCAGCAGCTCCTATGAGTGGAACACTGAAGCTTTCTTT
few	-	TRBV29-1	TRBJ2-2	CSVIQGGTGELFF	TGCAGCGTTATTCAGGGAGGCACCGGGGAGCTGTTTTTT
-	TRBD1	TRBV7-3	TRBJ1-1	CASSEQGASTTEAFF	TGTGCCAGCAGCGAACAGGGGGCTTCAACGACTGAAGCTTTCTTT
few	TRBD1	TRBV12-3/TRBV12-4	TRBJ2-7	CASTLTGITYEQYF	TGTGCCAGCACCTTGACAGGGATCACCTACGAGCAGTACTTC
-	TRBD2	TRBV5-1	TRBJ2-1	CASSPTGLASNNEQFF	TGCGCCAGCAGTCCCACCGGACTAGCGTCTAACAATGAGCAGTTCTTC
few	-	TRBV7-3	TRBJ2-3	CASSSGRSTDTQYF	TGTGCCAGCAGCTCGGGACGAAGCACAGATACGCAGTATTTT
few	TRBD2	TRBV15	TRBJ2-1	CATSREAGGRWYEQFF	TGTGCCACCAGCAGAGAGGCCGGCGGGAGATGGTATGAGCAGTTCTTC
few	-	TRBV5-1	TRBJ1-2	CASSLARAYGYTF	TGCGCCAGCAGCTTGGCCAGGGCCTATGGCTACACCTTC
few	TRBD2	TRBV15	TRBJ2-1	CATSPDPGLAGAHEQFF	TGTGCCACCAGCCCTGACCCCGGACTAGCGGGAGCTCATGAGCAGTTCTTC
-	TRBD2	TRBV5-1	TRBJ2-7	CASSLDLGLAGVSYEQYF	TGCGCCAGCAGCTTGGATCTGGGGTTAGCGGGAGTCTCCTACGAGCAGTACTTC
many	-	TRBV7-2	TRBJ2-7	CASSSVGTQEGSEQYF	TGTGCCAGCAGCTCAGTTGGGACTCAGGAGGGGTCCGAGCAGTACTTC
many	-	TRBV29-1	TRBJ1-4	CSVRPAYNEKLFF	TGCAGCGTCCGGCCAGCCTATAATGAAAAACTGTTTTTT